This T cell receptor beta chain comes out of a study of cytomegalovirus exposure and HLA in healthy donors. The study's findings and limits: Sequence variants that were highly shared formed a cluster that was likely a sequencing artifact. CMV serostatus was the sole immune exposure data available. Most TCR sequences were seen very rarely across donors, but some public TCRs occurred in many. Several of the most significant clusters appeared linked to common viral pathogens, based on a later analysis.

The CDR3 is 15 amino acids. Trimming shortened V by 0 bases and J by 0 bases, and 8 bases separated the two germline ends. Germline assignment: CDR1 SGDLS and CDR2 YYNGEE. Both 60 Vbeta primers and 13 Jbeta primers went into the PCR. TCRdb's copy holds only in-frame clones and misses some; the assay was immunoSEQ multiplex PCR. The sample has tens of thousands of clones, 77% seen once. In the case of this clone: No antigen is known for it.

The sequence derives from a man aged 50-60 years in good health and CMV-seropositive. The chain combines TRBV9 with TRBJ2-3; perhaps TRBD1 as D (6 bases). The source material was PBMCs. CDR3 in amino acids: CASSVAGTSTDTQYF. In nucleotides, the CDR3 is TGTGCCAGCAGCGTAGCAGGGACAAGCACAGATACGCAGTATTTT.